By share, the clone carrying this TCR delta chain ranks as medium-sized (0.01 to 0.1%). The same CDR3 arises from other DNA sequences in this sample as well. The germline V gene has CDR1 GEAIGNYY and CDR2 EKD. Trimming at V came to 1 base and at J to 2 bases, leaving 7 bases not matched to a gene. The CDR3 length is 16 residues. These data originate in a study of gamma-delta T cells after stem cell transplantation. TCRdb re-called clones from the RT-PCR reads via CATT. The sample carries 1,500 to 2,000 delta-chain clones, 3.5% to 4% recorded once. This sequence originates from a human donor. It is not recorded whose cells these are; they may come from a transplant donor. The sample was gamma-delta T cells. The chain carries TRDV2 and TRDJ1; 9 bases are a match to TRDD3. The CDR3 bases are TGTGCCTGTGACACGCTCACGCTGGGGGATACCGATAAACTCATCTTT. It encodes CACDTLTLGDTDKLIF.